These 31 T cell receptor beta chains came from one sample sequenced in a study of cytomegalovirus exposure and HLA in healthy donors. Amplification used 60 Vbeta primers and 13 Jbeta primers. Measured with immunoSEQ multiplex PCR; TCRdb has only the in-frame clones, and not every one. The repertoire holds 150,000 to 200,000 clones, 75% to 80% seen once, with over 12% in the top ten. The sequenced sample consisted of PBMCs. These receptors all stem from a man aged 45 to 65 in good health and CMV-seropositive.

In this sample, this clone turned up a few times. This chain joins TRBV25-1 and TRBJ1-1; TRBD1 matches 9 bases. V trimming: 7 bases; J trimming: 4 bases; junction bases outside the gene matches: 4. CDR1 is MGHDK, CDR2 SYGVNS, per germline. There are 13 residues in the CDR3. The CDR3 nucleotides read TGTGCCAGCACCCGGACAGGGGCCACTGAAGCTTTCTTT. It specifies CASTRTGATEAFF. Full variable domain (remainder filled in from reference TRBV25-1 and TRBJ1-1): EADIYQTPRYLVIGTGKKITLECSQTMGHDKMYWYQQDPGMELHLIHYSYGVNSTEKGDLSSESTVSRIRTEHFPLTLESARPSHTSQYLCASTRTGATEAFFGQGTRLTVV.

The chain employs TRBV5-1 and TRBJ1-6, with D unclear. V was trimmed by 0 bases and J by 9 bases, leaving 7 bases between them. Germline assignment: CDR1 SGHRS and CDR2 YFSETQ. The CDR3 is 13 residues long. The CDR3 sequence is CASSLDEVSPLHF. The CDR3 DNA is TGCGCCAGCAGCTTGGATGAGGTTTCACCCCTCCACTTT.

The rearrangement uses TRBV18 and TRBJ2-3; D is possibly TRBD2 (5 bases). Trimming left V 2 bases short and J 1 base short, with 13 bases between. This CDR3 comprises 16 residues. Germline V gene sequence: CDR1 KGHSH, CDR2 LQKENI. The CDR3 reads CASSPVLLGGTDTQYF. The CDR3 DNA reads TGTGCCAGCTCACCAGTCCTGCTGGGAGGCACAGATACGCAGTATTTT.

The J gene is TRBJ2-5, the V gene TRBV6-8; a possible D gene is TRBD2 (6 bases). CDR3 size: 14 residues. CDR1 is MNHGY and CDR2 is SAAAGT in the germline V gene. Between the trimmed V and J ends, which lost 11 bases and 3 bases, there was a span of 19 bases. CDR3 DNA: TGTGCCGGAGGAGGGGCGCGTTTCGAAGAGACCCAGTACTTC. Translation gives CAGGGARFEETQYF.

This chain links TRBV11-2 with TRBJ2-1, with 9 bases identical to TRBD1. Trimming took 5 bases from V and 6 from J; bases not matched to a gene: 14. CDR3 length: 17 amino acids. The germline gives CDR1 SGHAT, CDR2 FQNNGV. CDR3: CASSLVPGQGPFNEQFF. CDR3 bases: TGTGCCAGCAGCCTGGTACCGGGACAGGGACCTTTCAATGAGCAGTTCTTC.

The chain is built from TRBV5-1 and TRBJ2-5; 10 nucleotides match TRBD2. J was trimmed by 2 bases and V by 5 bases; bases with no gene match: 9. The CDR3 is 16 residues long. Germline V CDR1 and CDR2: SGHRS, YFSETQ. The DNA for the CDR3 is TGCGCCAGCAGTGGCCTGGCAGCGGGGGGGCAAGAGACCCAGTACTTC. The encoded protein is CASSGLAAGGQETQYF.

The rearrangement joins TRBV18 to TRBJ1-6, with TRBD1 as a possible D gene (5 bases). CDR3 length: 14 amino acids. Germline lookup yields CDR1 KGHSH and CDR2 LQKENI. Trimming left V 1 base short and J 8 bases short, with 9 bases between. The CDR3 region is CASSPQGPDSPLHF. The CDR3 region has the DNA TGTGCCAGCTCACCACAGGGGCCGGATTCACCCCTCCACTTT.

The chain recombines TRBV28 with TRBJ1-2, with TRBD1 matching 8 bases. Trimming cost V 2 bases and J 6 bases; bases outside gene matches: 11. This CDR3 spans 16 amino acids. Germline V gives CDR1 MDHEN, CDR2 SYDVKM. The CDR3 is CASSLIPWQGADGYTF. DNA for the CDR3: TGTGCCAGCAGTTTAATTCCTTGGCAGGGGGCTGATGGCTACACCTTC.

The chain combines TRBV7-8 with TRBJ2-7; 7 bases are shared with TRBD1. Germline CDR1 SGHVS, CDR2 FQNEAQ. The CDR3 covers 15 residues. V gave up 7 bases and J gave up 4 bases; unmatched junction bases: 13. The CDR3 loop reads CASTSTGMGIYEQYF. Here the CDR3 DNA reads TGTGCCAGCACGTCGACAGGGATGGGAATTTACGAGCAGTACTTC.

CDR3 coding DNA: TGTGCCAGCAGCAACTTGGGACAGGGGGCTTCACCCCTCCACTTT. It yields the protein CASSNLGQGASPLHF. The gene calls are TRBV27 and TRBJ1-6; 12 bases are shared with TRBD1. J lost 9 bases, V lost 6 bases, and 6 bases had no gene match. In germline, CDR1 is MNHEY, CDR2 SMNVEV (reference sequence). This CDR3 has 15 amino acids.

The chain recombines TRBV19 with TRBJ2-3; the D gene is possibly TRBD1 (6 bases). Germline CDR1 is LNHDA and CDR2 is SQIVND (reference sequence). With 7 bases removed from V and 3 bases from J, the gap between germline ends came to 11 bases. The CDR3 is 13 residues long. The DNA of the CDR3 is TGTGCCAGTACTACAGGGATGACAGATACGCAGTATTTT. Residues: CASTTGMTDTQYF.

This clone was found once. The genes are TRBV6-4 and TRBJ1-6; TRBD1 agrees at 8 bases. The V segment lost 3 bases and the J segment 6 bases; nucleotides outside the gene matches: 4. The CDR3 runs 15 residues. Germline-derived CDR1 and CDR2 are MRHNA and SNTAGT. The CDR3 loop is CASSEQGGRNSPLHF. The CDR3 DNA is TGTGCCAGCAGTGAACAGGGGGGACGTAATTCACCCCTCCACTTT.

The chain recombines TRBV27 with TRBJ2-6; a possible D gene is TRBD1 (6 bases). Germline CDR1 reads MNHEY; CDR2 reads SMNVEV (reference sequence). There are 17 residues in the CDR3. The ends were cut back, 3 bases at V and 1 base at J, with 13 bases in the middle. Here the CDR3 reads CASSLLGRGSGANVLTF. The CDR3 DNA reads as TGTGCCAGCAGTTTGCTGGGCAGGGGATCTGGGGCCAACGTCCTGACTTTC.

The chain has TRBV5-6 and TRBJ1-2, with 7 bases matching TRBD1. The germline V gene encodes CDR1 SGHDT and CDR2 YYEEEE. V gave up 9 bases and J gave up 4 bases; unmatched junction bases: 15. This CDR3 contains 15 residues. The CDR3 loop reads CAIKMTGLSGYGYTF. CDR3 sequence (DNA): TGTGCCATCAAAATGACAGGGCTAAGTGGCTATGGCTACACCTTC.

The V gene is TRBV6-5, the J gene TRBJ2-2; possibly TRBD1 for D (5 bases). The CDR3 runs to 16 residues. V shed 0 bases and J shed 6 bases, with 14 bases lying between them. Germline values: CDR1 MNHEY, CDR2 SVGAGI. The CDR3 coding sequence is TGTGCCAGCAGTTACTCGTTAGCAGGGTATGCCGGGGAGCTGTTTTTT. This sequence encodes CASSYSLAGYAGELFF.

The J gene is TRBJ2-5, the V gene TRBV29-1; TRBD1 might be the D (6 bases). The V and J ends lost 5 bases and 5 bases respectively, with 15 bases between them. Germline CDR1 SQVTM, CDR2 ANQGSEA. This CDR3 has 13 amino acids. The CDR3 protein is CSVSRGRGETQYF. CDR3 nucleotides: TGCAGCGTTTCAAGGGGGAGAGGGGAGACCCAGTACTTC.

The chain links TRBV6-5 to TRBJ2-7, with 10 bases aligning to TRBD1. V was pared by 7 bases and J by 4 bases, with 10 bases of the junction left unmatched. The CDR3 runs 15 residues. CDR1 and CDR2 from the germline V gene are MNHEY and SVGAGI. Here the CDR3 reads CASTSVGTGEYEQYF. The CDR3 nucleotides are TGTGCCAGCACCAGTGTAGGGACAGGGGAATACGAGCAGTACTTC.

This chain connects TRBV27 to TRBJ1-2; TRBD1 is a possible D gene (6 bases). The CDR3 spans 14 residues. Germline values: CDR1 MNHEY, CDR2 SMNVEV (reference sequence). The V end lost 2 bases, the J end lost 3 bases, and 10 bases lay between the germline ends. The DNA for the CDR3 is TGTGCCAGCAGTTTAGGCAGGGGAGACTATGGCTACACCTTC. Its protein is CASSLGRGDYGYTF.

The chain has TRBV2 and TRBJ1-3, with D perhaps matching TRBD1 (5 bases). V was clipped by 0 bases and J by 2 bases, with 11 bases between them. Per the germline V gene, CDR1 is SNHLY and CDR2 is FYNNEI. This CDR3 comprises 16 residues. CDR3 nucleotides: TGTGCCAGCAGTGAAGCGGGACGCGGGACTGGAAACACCATATATTTT. This sequence encodes CASSEAGRGTGNTIYF.

The chain recombines TRBV10-3 with TRBJ2-5; D possibly corresponds to TRBD1 (6 bases). CDR3 length: 15 amino acids. Germline CDR1 is ENHRY and CDR2 is SYGVKD. V was clipped by 0 bases and J by 0 bases, with 8 bases between them. The chain's CDR3 is CAISESGTHQETQYF. The CDR3 nucleotides read TGTGCCATCAGTGAGTCGGGGACACACCAAGAGACCCAGTACTTC.

The rearrangement links TRBV7-9 to TRBJ1-4; D not resolved. Germline CDR1 SEHNR, CDR2 FQNEAQ (reference sequence). Trimming cost V 4 bases and J 8 bases, with 11 bases left between them. The length of the CDR3 is 13 residues. This CDR3 is CASSSLALEKLFF. The CDR3 nucleotides read TGTGCCAGCAGCTCCCTAGCCCTGGAAAAACTGTTTTTT.

The J gene is TRBJ2-1, the V gene TRBV9; perhaps TRBD2 as D (6 bases). V was trimmed by 4 bases and J by 4 bases, leaving 15 bases between them. The CDR3 spans 15 residues. Germline CDR1 SGDLS, CDR2 YYNGEE. In nucleotides, the CDR3 is TGTGCCAGCAGCTCTCGGGACGGGGGTTACAATGAGCAGTTCTTC. It is translated as CASSSRDGGYNEQFF.

The chain joins TRBV4-2 to TRBJ1-5, with TRBD1 as a possible D gene (5 bases). Germline lookup yields CDR1 LGHNA and CDR2 YNFKEQ. The CDR3 sequence is 15 residues long. The ends were cut back, 0 bases at V and 3 bases at J, with 9 bases in the middle. CDR3 protein: CASSQDGAVNQPQHF. In nucleotides, the CDR3 is TGTGCCAGCAGCCAAGATGGGGCAGTCAATCAGCCCCAGCATTTT.

This clone turned up a few times. The V call is TRBV7-6, the J call TRBJ1-4; 9 bases line up with TRBD1. The CDR3 contains 15 residues. The trim removed 5 bases at V and 1 base at J, leaving 2 bases unmatched. Germline loops: CDR1 SGHVS, CDR2 FNYEAQ. The DNA for the CDR3 is TGTGCCAGCAGCCGGGACAGGGTAACTAATGAAAAACTGTTTTTT. This translates into CASSRDRVTNEKLFF.

The J gene is TRBJ1-1, the V gene TRBV6-4; 12 bases are shared with TRBD1. J was trimmed by 6 bases and V by 6 bases; bases with no gene match: 5. Per germline, CDR1 MRHNA and CDR2 SNTAGT. The CDR3 runs 14 residues. The CDR3: CASSLGQGAAEAFF. The CDR3 DNA is TGTGCCAGCAGCCTGGGACAGGGGGCGGCTGAAGCTTTCTTT.

The CDR3 DNA reads as TGTGCCAGCTCATTAGAGAGACAGCCAACCTACGAGCAGTACGTC. Its translation: CASSLERQPTYEQYV. The chain joins TRBV18 to TRBJ2-7; a possible D gene is TRBD1 (5 bases). With 5 bases removed from V and 2 bases from J, the gap between germline ends came to 16 bases. The CDR3 covers 15 residues. The germline V gene has CDR1 KGHSH and CDR2 LQKENI.

The chain uses TRBV5-6 and TRBJ1-3; D call uncertain. The length of the CDR3 is 14 residues. Germline V gene data show CDR1 as SGHDT and CDR2 as YYEEEE. V lost 1 base and J lost 4, with 9 bases in between. CDR3 residues: CASSLLSPGNTIYF. In DNA form, the CDR3 reads TGTGCCAGCAGCTTGTTAAGCCCGGGAAACACCATATATTTT.

This rearrangement joins TRBV4-3 to TRBJ1-2, with D unresolved. Deletions cut 1 base from V and 2 bases from J, with 11 bases between. Per germline, CDR1 LGHNA and CDR2 YSLEER. The CDR3 is made up of 15 amino acids. Written as DNA, the CDR3 is TGCGCCAGCAGCCAAGGAGTCAGAGGGAACTATGGCTACACCTTC. This translates into CASSQGVRGNYGYTF.

This clone was counted once. The chain has TRBV5-6 and TRBJ2-2; the D is unclear. This CDR3 has 15 amino acids. From germline, CDR1 is SGHDT and CDR2 YYEEEE. V was trimmed by 8 bases and J by 4 bases, leaving 18 bases between them. The CDR3 reads CASQTAARFTGELFF. Here the CDR3 DNA reads TGTGCCAGTCAAACCGCTGCCAGGTTCACCGGGGAGCTGTTTTTT.

This clone was recorded once. The rearrangement uses TRBV11-1 and TRBJ1-2; 8 bases are shared with TRBD1. Looked up from germline, CDR1 is SGHAT and CDR2 is FQDESV (reference sequence). Germline trimming cut 5 bases from V and 7 bases from J; bases unmatched to any gene: 6. The CDR3 has 13 amino acids. This CDR3 is CASSLARGLGYTF. The DNA for the CDR3 is TGTGCCAGCAGCCTTGCCAGGGGGCTTGGCTACACCTTC.

The chain couples TRBV7-9 to TRBJ2-7, with 9 bases identical to TRBD1. V lost 5 bases to trimming and J lost 4 bases; unmatched junction nucleotides: 6. The CDR3 is 14 amino acids. Germline V gene data show CDR1 as SEHNR and CDR2 as FQNEAQ (reference sequence). The CDR3 sequence: CASSPSGQGYEQYV. CDR3 bases: TGTGCCAGCAGCCCTTCCGGACAGGGGTACGAGCAGTACGTC.